The 5 T cell receptor beta chains presented below share a single source sample, sequenced in a study of patients with pleural tuberculosis. A single record per CDR3 protein comes from TCRdb applying MiXCR to the reads. This table holds 25,000 to 30,000 distinct CDR3 sequences, more than 15% found once. Sequencing used peripheral blood. These TCRs come from a human donor with pleural tuberculosis.

This clonotype appeared many times. V gene TRBV20-1 combines with J gene TRBJ1-2; 8 positions match TRBD1. J gave up 8 bases and V 6 bases, and 11 bases lay outside the gene matches. Germline values: CDR1 DFQATT, CDR2 SNEGSKA (reference sequence). The CDR3 contains 13 residues. The DNA of the CDR3 is TGCAGTGCGACTGACAGGGGCCCGGGGGGCTACACCTTC. It is translated as CSATDRGPGGYTF.

In nucleotides, the CDR3 is TGCAGTGCCACCAGCAGAGGAGGGGAGGTAAACGAGCAGTACTTC. Protein sequence: CSATSRGGEVNEQYF. The chain is built from TRBV20-1 and TRBJ2-7; possibly TRBD2 for D (6 bases). The CDR3 runs 15 residues. The germline gives CDR1 DFQATT, CDR2 SNEGSKA (reference sequence). The V gene lost 6 bases and the J gene lost 5 bases, with 23 bases spanning the gap.

This clonotype was counted many times. The genes are TRBV9 and TRBJ2-7; D possibly uses TRBD1 or TRBD2 (5 bases each). CDR3 length: 15 amino acids. Trimming removed 0 bases from V and 0 bases from J, with 10 bases in between. The germline CDR1 and CDR2 sequences are SGDLS and YYNGEE. The CDR3 region has the DNA TGTGCCAGCAGCGTAGGACAGCGGAGCTCCTACGAGCAGTACTTC. Its protein product is CASSVGQRSSYEQYF.

This clonotype was detected many times. The chain couples TRBV7-6 to TRBJ1-2; 7 nucleotides agree with TRBD1. V was pared by 5 bases and J by 0 bases, with 6 bases of the junction left unmatched. Germline V gene data show CDR1 as SGHVS and CDR2 as FNYEAQ. This CDR3 contains 15 residues. DNA of the CDR3: TGTGCCAGCAGCCCAGAGACAGGGCCTAACTATGGCTACACCTTC. This gives the protein CASSPETGPNYGYTF.

This clonotype was seen ten or more times. The rearrangement joins TRBV20-1 to TRBJ2-6; D is uncertain. Germline V gene data show CDR1 as DFQATT and CDR2 as SNEGSKA (reference sequence). The CDR3 is 15 residues long. Trimming shortened V by 3 bases and J by 7 bases, and 16 bases separated the two germline ends. The CDR3 DNA reads TGCAGTGCTAGTGGATCTAGAATCGGAGCCAACGTCCTGACTTTC. Amino acid sequence: CSASGSRIGANVLTF.